This record covers a single T cell receptor (beta chain). This specimen belongs to a study of blood T cell repertoires in COVID-19. Study context: Researchers got acute and convalescent COVID-19 samples from the United States, Italy and Spain. Sample material is recorded as cDNA or gDNA derived from T cells, B-cell-depleted T cells, or PBMCs.

As originally analysed: Cell counts per sample came from amplifying reference gene primers. Data came from immunoSEQ multiplex PCR; TCRdb stores just in-frame clones and leaves some out. V and J calls and clone size follow that table, whereas D and trimming were derived from the DNA. The sample has about 190,000 clones, around four fifths seen once. Deletions cut 4 bases from V and 0 bases from J, with 17 bases between. Germline values: CDR1 MGHRA, CDR2 YSYEKL. There are 17 residues in the CDR3. The sequenced material came from peripheral blood. This chain connects TRBV4-1 to TRBJ2-3; D is uncertain. This clonotype was obtained from a woman between 65 and 79 years old with active or convalescent COVID-19. This CDR3 reads CASSRIPPGRSTDTQYF. The CDR3 DNA is TGCGCCAGCAGCCGCATCCCCCCTGGCAGGAGCACAGATACGCAGTATTTT.